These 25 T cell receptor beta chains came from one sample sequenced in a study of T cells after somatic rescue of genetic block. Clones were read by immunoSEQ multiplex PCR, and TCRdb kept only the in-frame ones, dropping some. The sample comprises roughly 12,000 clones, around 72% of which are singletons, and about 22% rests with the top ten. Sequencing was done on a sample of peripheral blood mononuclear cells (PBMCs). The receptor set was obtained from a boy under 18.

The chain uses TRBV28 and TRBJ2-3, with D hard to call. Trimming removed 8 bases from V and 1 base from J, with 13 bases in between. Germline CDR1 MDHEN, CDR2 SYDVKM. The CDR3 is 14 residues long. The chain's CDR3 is CASGRWARTDTQYF. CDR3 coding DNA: TGTGCCAGCGGCCGGTGGGCGCGCACAGATACGCAGTATTTT. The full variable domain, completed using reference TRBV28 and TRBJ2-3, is DVKVTQSSRYLVKRTGEKVFLECVQDMDHENMFWYRQDPGLGLRLIYFSYDVKMKEKGDIPEGYSVSREKKERFSLILESASTNQTSMYLCASGRWARTDTQYFGPGTRLTVL.

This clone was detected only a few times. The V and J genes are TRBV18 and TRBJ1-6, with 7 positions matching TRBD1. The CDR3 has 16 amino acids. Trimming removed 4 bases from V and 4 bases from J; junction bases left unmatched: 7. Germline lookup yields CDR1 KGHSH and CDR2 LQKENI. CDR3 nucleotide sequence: TGTGCCAGCTCACTTGACAGGGTGGTTTATAATTCACCCCTCCACTTT. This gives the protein CASSLDRVVYNSPLHF. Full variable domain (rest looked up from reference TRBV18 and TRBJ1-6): NAGVMQNPRHLVRRRGQEARLRCSPMKGHSHVYWYRQLPEEGLKFMVYLQKENIIDESGMPKERFSAEFPKEGPSILRIQQVVRGDSAAYFCASSLDRVVYNSPLHFGNGTRLTVT.

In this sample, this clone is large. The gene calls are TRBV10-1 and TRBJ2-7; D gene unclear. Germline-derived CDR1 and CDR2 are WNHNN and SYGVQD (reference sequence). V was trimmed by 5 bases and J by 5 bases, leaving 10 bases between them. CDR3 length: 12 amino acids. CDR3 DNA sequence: TGCGCCAGCAGTTTGTGCCGGGACGAGCAGTACTTC. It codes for CASSLCRDEQYF.

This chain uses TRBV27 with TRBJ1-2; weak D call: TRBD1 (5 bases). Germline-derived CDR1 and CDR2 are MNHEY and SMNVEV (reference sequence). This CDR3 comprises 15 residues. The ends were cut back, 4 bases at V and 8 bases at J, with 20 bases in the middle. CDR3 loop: CASSSSSGRVGGYTF. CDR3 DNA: TGTGCCAGCAGTTCGTCCTCGGGACGGGTGGGGGGCTACACCTTC.

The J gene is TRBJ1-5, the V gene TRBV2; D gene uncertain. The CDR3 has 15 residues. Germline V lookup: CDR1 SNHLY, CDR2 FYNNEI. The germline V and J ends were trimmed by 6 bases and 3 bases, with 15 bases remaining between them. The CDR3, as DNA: TGTGCCAGCAGGACCCGCCGAACTCCCAATCAGCCCCAGCATTTT. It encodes CASRTRRTPNQPQHF.

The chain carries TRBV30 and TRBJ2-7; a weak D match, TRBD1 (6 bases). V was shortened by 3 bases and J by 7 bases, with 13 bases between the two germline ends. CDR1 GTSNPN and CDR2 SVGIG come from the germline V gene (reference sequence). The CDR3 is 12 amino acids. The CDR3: CAWSARGGEQYF. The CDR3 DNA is TGTGCCTGGAGCGCTAGAGGGGGTGAGCAGTACTTC.

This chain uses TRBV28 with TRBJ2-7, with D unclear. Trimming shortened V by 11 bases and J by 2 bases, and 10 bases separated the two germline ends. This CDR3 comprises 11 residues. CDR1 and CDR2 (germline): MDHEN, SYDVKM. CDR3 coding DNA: TGTGCCTGCACGACCCCCTACGAGCAGTACTTC. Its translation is CACTTPYEQYF.

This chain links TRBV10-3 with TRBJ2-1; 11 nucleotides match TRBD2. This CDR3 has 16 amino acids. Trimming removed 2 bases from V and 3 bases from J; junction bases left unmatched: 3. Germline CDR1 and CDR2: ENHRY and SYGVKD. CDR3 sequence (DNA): TGTGCCATCAGTGAGCCGGGACTAGCGGTCTACAATGAGCAGTTCTTC. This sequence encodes CAISEPGLAVYNEQFF.

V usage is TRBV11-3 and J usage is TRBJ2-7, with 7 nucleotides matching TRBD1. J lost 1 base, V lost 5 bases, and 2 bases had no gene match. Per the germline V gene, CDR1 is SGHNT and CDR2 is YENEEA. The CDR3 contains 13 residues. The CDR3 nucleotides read TGTGCCAGCAGCCGACAGGGATCCTACGAGCAGTACTTC. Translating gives CASSRQGSYEQYF.

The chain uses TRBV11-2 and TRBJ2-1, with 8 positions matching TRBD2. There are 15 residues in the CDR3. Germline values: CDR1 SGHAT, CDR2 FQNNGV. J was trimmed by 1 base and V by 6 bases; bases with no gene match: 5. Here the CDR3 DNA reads TGTGCCAGCAGTCGTTTAGCGGGATCCTACAATGAGCAGTTCTTC. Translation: CASSRLAGSYNEQFF.

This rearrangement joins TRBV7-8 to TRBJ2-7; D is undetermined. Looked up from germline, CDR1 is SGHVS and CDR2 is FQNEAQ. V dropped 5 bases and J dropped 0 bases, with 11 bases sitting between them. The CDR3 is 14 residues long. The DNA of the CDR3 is TGTGCCAGCAGCCCCTGGACGGTCTCCTACGAGCAGTACTTC. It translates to CASSPWTVSYEQYF.

The CDR3: CASSLASGPYEQYF. DNA of the CDR3: TGTGCCAGCAGCTTGGCTAGCGGCCCCTACGAGCAGTACTTC. This chain connects TRBV7-8 to TRBJ2-5; 7 bases are a match to TRBD2. The DNA end is more similar to TRBJ2-7, so the J call may be wrong. Germline V gives CDR1 SGHVS, CDR2 FQNEAQ. The CDR3 has 14 amino acids.

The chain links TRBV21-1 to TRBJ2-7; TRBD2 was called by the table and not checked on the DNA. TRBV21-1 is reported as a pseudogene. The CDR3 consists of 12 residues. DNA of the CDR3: TGTGCCAGCGGGAGCCCGAAGCGAGAGCAGTACTTC. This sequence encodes CASGSPKREQYF.

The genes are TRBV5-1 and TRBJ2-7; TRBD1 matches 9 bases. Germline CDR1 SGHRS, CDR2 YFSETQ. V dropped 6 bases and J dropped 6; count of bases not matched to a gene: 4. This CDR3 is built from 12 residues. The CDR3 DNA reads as TGCGCCAGCATGGGACAGGGAGGCGAGCAGTACTTC. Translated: CASMGQGGEQYF.

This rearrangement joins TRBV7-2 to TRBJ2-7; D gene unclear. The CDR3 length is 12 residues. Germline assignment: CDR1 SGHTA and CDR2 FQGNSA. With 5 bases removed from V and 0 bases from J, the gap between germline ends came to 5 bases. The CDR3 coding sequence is TGTGCCAGCAGCCGCTCCTCCTACGAGCAGTACTTC. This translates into CASSRSSYEQYF.

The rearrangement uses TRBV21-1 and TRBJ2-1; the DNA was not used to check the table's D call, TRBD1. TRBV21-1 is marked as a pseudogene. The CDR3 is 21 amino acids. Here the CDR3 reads CASSKEIPLGTGGSSYNEQFF. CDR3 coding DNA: TGTGCCAGCAGCAAAGAAATACCCTTGGGGACAGGGGGGAGCTCCTACAATGAGCAGTTCTTC.

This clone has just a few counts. The CDR3 loop is CASSEVLASRYF. Here the CDR3 DNA reads TGTGCCAGCAGTGAAGTTCTGGCCTCTAGGTACTTC. The V gene is TRBV6-1, the J gene TRBJ2-5, with no clear D. This CDR3 contains 12 residues. The ends were cut back, 1 base at V and 13 bases at J, with 13 bases in the middle. The germline V gene encodes CDR1 MNHNS and CDR2 SASEGT.

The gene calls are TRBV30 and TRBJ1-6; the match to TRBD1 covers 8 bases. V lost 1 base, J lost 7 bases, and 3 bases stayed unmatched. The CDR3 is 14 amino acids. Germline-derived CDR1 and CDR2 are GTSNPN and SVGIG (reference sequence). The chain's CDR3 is CAWSGTGKNSPLHF. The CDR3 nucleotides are TGTGCCTGGAGTGGGACAGGGAAAAATTCACCCCTCCACTTT.

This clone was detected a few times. The CDR3: CSVVRAELSTDTQYF. DNA of the CDR3: TGCAGCGTTGTACGGGCGGAGCTCAGCACAGATACGCAGTATTTT. This chain links TRBV29-1 with TRBJ2-3; D unclear. CDR3 length equals 15 residues. CDR1 is SQVTM, CDR2 ANQGSEA, per germline. Trimming removed 4 bases from V and 0 bases from J, with 14 bases in between.

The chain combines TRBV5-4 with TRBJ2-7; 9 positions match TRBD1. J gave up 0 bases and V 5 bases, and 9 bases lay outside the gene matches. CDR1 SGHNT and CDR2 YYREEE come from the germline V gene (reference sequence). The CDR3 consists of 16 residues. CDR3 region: CASRITGTGSSYEQYF. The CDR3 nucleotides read TGTGCCAGCAGAATAACCGGGACAGGGAGCTCCTACGAGCAGTACTTC.

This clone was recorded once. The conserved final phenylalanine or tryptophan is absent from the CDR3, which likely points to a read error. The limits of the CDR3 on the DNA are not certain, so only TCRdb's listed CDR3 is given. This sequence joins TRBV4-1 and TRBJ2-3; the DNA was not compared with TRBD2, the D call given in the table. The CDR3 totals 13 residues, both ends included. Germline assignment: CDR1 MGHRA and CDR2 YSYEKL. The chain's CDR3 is CASSQKLAGPGVY.

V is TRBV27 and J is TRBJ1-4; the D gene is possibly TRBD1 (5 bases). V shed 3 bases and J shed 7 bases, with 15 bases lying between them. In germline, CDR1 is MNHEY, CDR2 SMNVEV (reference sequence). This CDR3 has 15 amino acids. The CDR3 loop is CASSFVGDWGEKLFF. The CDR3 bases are TGTGCCAGCAGTTTCGTGGGGGACTGGGGTGAAAAACTGTTTTTT.

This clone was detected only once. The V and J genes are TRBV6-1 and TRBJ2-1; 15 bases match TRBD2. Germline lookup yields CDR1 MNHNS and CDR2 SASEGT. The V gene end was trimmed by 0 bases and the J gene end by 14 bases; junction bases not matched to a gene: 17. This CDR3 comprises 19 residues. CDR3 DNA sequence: TGTGCCAGCAGTGAAGCTTTCTATATGTCCGGGACTAGCGGGAGGTGGGAGTTCTTC. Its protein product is CASSEAFYMSGTSGRWEFF.

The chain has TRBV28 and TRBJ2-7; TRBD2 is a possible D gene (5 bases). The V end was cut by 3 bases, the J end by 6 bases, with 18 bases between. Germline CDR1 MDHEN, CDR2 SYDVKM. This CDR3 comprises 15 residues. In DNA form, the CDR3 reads TGTGCCAGCAGTTTTATGGGGAGCCTGGCTTTCGAGCAGTACTTC. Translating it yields CASSFMGSLAFEQYF.

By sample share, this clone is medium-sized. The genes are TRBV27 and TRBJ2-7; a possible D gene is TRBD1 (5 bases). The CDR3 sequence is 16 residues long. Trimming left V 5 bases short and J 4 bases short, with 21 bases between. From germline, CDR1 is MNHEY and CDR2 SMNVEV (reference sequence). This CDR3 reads CASSQADILPPYEQYF. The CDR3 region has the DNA TGTGCCAGCAGTCAGGCGGACATACTCCCCCCTTACGAGCAGTACTTC.